This TCR beta chain was retrieved from a study of blood T cells in healthy people across ages. Overall study findings and caveats: The study lacked donor CMV status, which possibly confounded expanded clonotype changes.

Notes on this clonotype: No antigen is known for it.

Using a J-beta primer mix together with a sample-barcoded 5' primer, a second PCR was run for roughly 7 to 12 cycles. A template-switch adaptor containing 12 random nucleotides labeled each cDNA molecule. Individual samples furnished no less than 2.5 million CDR3-containing paired-end reads apiece. TCRdb independently ran MiXCR on the 5' RACE reads; one entry per CDR3 protein. The sample shows 250,000 to 300,000 distinct CDR3 sequences, 27% of them seen only once. Germline V gene sequence: CDR1 KGHSH, CDR2 LQKENI. The CDR3 has 18 residues. V was cut by 0 bases and J by 3 bases, with 18 bases left in between. Per-sample yields of isolated PBMCs were at least 6 million.

The sequence was obtained from a woman between 65 and 79 years old in good health. Sequencing input: blood. J is TRBJ2-4 and V is TRBV18; D not certain. DNA for the CDR3: TGTGCCAGCTCACCACCGAACGGAAGATCCTTAGTCAAAAACATTCAGTACTTC. Protein: CASSPPNGRSLVKNIQYF.